Here is one T cell receptor (beta chain) with its context. The data belong to a study of blood T cell repertoires in COVID-19. The overall study: Samples taken during acute and convalescent COVID-19 were collected in the United States, Italy and Spain. Nucleic acid was either cDNA or gDNA, and it came from T cells, B-cell-depleted T cells, or PBMCs.

As originally analysed: How many nucleated cells were present was estimated from reference gene primer amplification. Profiling relied on immunoSEQ multiplex PCR, and the TCRdb table lists in-frame clones only, not all of them. That table is the source of V, J and clone size, and D and trimming were worked out from the DNA. In the table there are about 190,000 clones, roughly 84% of which are singletons. CDR1 and CDR2 (germline): MDHEN, SYDVKM. The CDR3 consists of 16 residues. With V trimmed by 7 bases and J by 6 bases, 14 bases remained unmatched. The sequence came from a human donor in a cohort sampled during active COVID-19. The rearrangement joins TRBV28 to TRBJ2-1; 8 bases match TRBD1. Sequenced material: peripheral blood. The CDR3: CASTPGVNRGSNEQFF. Written as DNA, the CDR3 is TGTGCCAGCACCCCCGGCGTAAACAGGGGGAGCAATGAGCAGTTCTTC.